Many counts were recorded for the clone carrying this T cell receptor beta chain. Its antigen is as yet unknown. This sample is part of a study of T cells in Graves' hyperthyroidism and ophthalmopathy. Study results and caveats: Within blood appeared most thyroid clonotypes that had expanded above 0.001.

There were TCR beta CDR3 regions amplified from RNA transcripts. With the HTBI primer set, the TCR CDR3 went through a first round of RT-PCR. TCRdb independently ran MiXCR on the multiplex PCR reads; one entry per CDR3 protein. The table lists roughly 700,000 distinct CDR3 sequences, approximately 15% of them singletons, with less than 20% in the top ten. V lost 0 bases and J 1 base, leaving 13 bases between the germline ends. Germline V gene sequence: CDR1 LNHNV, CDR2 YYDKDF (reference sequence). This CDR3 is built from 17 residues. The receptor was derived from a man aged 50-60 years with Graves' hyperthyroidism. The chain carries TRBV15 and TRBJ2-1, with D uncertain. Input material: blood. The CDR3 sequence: CATSRDVSAVSYNEQFF. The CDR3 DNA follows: TGTGCCACCAGCAGAGATGTTTCGGCCGTATCCTACAATGAGCAGTTCTTC.